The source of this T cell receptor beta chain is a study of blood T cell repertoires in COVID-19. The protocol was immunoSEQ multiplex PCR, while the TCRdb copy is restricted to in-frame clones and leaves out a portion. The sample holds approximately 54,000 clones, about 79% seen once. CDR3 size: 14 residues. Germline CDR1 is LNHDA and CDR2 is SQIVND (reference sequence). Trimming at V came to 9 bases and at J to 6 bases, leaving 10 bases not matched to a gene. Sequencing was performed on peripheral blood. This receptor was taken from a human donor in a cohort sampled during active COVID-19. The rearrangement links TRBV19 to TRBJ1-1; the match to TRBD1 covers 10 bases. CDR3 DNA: TGTGCCAGCGGGGTCAGGGACAGGGGATCTGAAGCTTTCTTT. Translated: CASGVRDRGSEAFF. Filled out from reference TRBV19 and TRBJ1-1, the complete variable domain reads DGGITQSPKYLFRKEGQNVTLSCEQNLNHDAMYWYRQDPGQGLRLIYYSQIVNDFQKGDIAEGYSVSREKKESFPLTVTSAQKNPTAFYLCASGVRDRGSEAFFGQGTRLTVV.